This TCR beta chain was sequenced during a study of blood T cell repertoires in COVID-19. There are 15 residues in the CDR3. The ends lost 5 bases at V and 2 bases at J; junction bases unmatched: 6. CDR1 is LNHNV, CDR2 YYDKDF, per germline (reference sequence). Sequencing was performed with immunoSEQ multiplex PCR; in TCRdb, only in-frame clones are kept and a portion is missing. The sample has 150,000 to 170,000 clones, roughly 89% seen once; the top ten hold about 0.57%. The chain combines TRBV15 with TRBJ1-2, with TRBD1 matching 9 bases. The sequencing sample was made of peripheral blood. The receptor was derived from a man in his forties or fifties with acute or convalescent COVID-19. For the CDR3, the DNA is TGTGCCACCAGCCTTCGGGGGACAGGGAACTATGGCTACACCTTC. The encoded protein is CATSLRGTGNYGYTF. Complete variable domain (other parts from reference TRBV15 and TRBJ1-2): DAMVIQNPRYQVTQFGKPVTLSCSQTLNHNVMYWYQQKSSQAPKLLFHYYDKDFNNEADTPDNFQSRRPNTSFCFLDIRSPGLGDTAMYLCATSLRGTGNYGYTFGSGTRLTVV.